This T cell receptor (beta chain) emerged from a study of T cells expressing NK-cell markers. The CDR3 covers 16 residues. Per the germline V gene, CDR1 is MGHDK and CDR2 is SYGVNS. General study results and limits: Several of the donors also had these clonotypes leading their CD3+CD56-NKG2C+ fraction. Specificity for HCMV among expanded NKG2C+ T cell clones was not established.

Regarding this clonotype: Its antigen is unidentified.

Using the 5' RACE reads, TCRdb records one entry per CDR3 protein without DNA. Recorded here are some 300,000 distinct CDR3 sequences; the top ten clones represent around 0.37%. The sample was blood T cells: a sorted CD56 or NKG2C T cell subset, CD4+ or CD8+ T cells, or bulk PBMC T cells (not recorded which). The chain combines TRBV25-1 with TRBJ2-1; the D call of TRBD1 rests on TCRdb alone, since no DNA is present to check it. The TCR was taken from a man aged 18 to 30 in good health. The CDR3 loop is CASCPTSAGDYNEQFF.